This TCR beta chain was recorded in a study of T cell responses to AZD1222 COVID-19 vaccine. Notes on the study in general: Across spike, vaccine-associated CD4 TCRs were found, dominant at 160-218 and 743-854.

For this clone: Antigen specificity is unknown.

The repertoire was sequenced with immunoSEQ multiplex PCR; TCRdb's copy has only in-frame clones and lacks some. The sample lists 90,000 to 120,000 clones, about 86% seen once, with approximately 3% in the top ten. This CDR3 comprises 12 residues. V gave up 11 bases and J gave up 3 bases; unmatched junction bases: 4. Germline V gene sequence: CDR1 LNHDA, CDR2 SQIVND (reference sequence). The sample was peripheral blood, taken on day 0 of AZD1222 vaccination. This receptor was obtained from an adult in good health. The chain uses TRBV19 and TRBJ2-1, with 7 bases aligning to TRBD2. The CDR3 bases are TGTGCCTCACGCGGGGGCTACAATGAGCAGTTCTTC. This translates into CASRGGYNEQFF. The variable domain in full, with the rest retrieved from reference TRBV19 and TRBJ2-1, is DGGITQSPKYLFRKEGQNVTLSCEQNLNHDAMYWYRQDPGQGLRLIYYSQIVNDFQKGDIAEGYSVSREKKESFPLTVTSAQKNPTAFYLCASRGGYNEQFFGPGTRLTVL.